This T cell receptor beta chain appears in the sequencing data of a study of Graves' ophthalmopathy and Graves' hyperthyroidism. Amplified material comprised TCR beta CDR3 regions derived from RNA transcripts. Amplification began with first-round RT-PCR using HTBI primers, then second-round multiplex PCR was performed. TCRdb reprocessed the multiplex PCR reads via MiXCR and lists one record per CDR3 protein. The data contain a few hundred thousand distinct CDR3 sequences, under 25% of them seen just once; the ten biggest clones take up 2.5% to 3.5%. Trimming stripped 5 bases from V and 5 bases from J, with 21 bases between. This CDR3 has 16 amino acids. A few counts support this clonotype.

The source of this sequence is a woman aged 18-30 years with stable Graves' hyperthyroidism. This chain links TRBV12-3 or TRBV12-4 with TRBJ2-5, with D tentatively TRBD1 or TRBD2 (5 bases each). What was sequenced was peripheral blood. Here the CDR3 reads CASSPTTGRWGETQYF. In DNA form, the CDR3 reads TGTGCCAGCAGTCCCACCACTGGGAGATGGGGGGAGACCCAGTACTTC.